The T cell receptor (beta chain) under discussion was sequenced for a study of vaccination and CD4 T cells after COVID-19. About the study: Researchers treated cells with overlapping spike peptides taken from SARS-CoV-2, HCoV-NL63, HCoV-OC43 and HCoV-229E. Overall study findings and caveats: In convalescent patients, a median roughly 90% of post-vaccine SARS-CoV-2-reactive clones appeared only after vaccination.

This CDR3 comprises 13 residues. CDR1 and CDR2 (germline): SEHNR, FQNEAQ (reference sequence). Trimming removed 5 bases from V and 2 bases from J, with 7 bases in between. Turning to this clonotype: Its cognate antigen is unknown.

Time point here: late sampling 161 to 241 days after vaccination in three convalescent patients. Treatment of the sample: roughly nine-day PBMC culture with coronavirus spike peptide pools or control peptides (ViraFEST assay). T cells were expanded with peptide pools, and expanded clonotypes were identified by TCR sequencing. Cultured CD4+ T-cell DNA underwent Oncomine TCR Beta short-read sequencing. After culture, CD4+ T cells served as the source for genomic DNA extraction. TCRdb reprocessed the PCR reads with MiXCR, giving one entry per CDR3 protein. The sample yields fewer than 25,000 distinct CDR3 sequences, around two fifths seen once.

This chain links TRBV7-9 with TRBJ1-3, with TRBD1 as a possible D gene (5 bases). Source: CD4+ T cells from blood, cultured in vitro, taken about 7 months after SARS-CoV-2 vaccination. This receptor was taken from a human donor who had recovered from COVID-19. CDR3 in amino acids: CASSRTTGNTIYF. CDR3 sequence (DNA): TGTGCCAGCAGCCGGACAACTGGAAACACCATATATTTT.